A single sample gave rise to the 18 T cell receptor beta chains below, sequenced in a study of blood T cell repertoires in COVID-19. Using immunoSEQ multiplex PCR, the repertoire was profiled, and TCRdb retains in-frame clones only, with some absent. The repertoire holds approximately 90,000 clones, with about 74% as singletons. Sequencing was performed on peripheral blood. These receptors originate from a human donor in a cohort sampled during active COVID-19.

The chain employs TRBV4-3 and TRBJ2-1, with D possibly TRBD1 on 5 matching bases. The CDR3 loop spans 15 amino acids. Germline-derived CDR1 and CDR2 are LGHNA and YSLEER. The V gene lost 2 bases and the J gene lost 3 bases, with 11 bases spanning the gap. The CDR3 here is CASSQNTGGYNEQFF. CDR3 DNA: TGCGCCAGCAGCCAAAATACAGGTGGCTACAATGAGCAGTTCTTC.

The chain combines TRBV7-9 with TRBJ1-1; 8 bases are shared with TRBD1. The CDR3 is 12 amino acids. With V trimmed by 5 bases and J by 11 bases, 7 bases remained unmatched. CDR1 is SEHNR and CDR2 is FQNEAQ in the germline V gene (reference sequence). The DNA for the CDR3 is TGTGCCAGCAGCACCCGGACAGGGCCGGCTTTCTTT. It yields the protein CASSTRTGPAFF. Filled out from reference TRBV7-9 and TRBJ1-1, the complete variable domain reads DTGVSQNPRHKITKRGQNVTFRCDPISEHNRLYWYRQTLGQGPEFLTYFQNEAQLEKSRLLSDRFSAERPKGSFSTLEIQRTEQGDSAMYLCASSTRTGPAFFGQGTRLTVV.

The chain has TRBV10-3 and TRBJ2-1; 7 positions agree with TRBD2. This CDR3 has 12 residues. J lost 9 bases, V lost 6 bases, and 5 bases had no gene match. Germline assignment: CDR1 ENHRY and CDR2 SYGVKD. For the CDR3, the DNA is TGTGCCATCAGGGGGGGGAAAGGTGAGCAGTTCTTC. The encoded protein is CAIRGGKGEQFF.

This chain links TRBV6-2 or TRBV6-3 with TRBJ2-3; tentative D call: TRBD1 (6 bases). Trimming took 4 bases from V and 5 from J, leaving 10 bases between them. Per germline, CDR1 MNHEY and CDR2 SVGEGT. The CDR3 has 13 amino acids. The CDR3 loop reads CASSSGVEDTQYF. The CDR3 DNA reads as TGTGCCAGCAGTTCAGGGGTGGAAGATACGCAGTATTTT.

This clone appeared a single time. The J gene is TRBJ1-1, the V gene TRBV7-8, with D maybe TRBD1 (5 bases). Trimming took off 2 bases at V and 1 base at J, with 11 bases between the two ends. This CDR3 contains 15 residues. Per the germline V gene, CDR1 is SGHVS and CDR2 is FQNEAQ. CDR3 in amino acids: CASSLSGHSNTEAFF. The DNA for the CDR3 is TGTGCCAGCAGCTTAAGTGGACACTCGAACACTGAAGCTTTCTTT.

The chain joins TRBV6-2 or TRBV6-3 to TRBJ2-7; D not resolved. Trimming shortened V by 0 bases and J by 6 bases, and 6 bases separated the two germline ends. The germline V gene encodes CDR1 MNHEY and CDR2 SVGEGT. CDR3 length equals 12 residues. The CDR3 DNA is TGTGCCAGCAGTTACTCCCAGATCGAGCAGTACTTC. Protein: CASSYSQIEQYF.

CDR3: CASSERSGPTF. DNA of the CDR3: TGTGCCAGCAGTGAACGGTCAGGTCCAACCTTC. V usage is TRBV2 and J usage is TRBJ1-2; D remains unclear. V was pared by 2 bases and J by 14 bases, with 12 bases between. The CDR3 contains 11 residues. Germline V gene data show CDR1 as SNHLY and CDR2 as FYNNEI.

The DNA of the CDR3 is TGTGCCAGCAGCTTAAGGCGGGAGAAGACCCAGTACTTC. This translates into CASSLRREKTQYF. The chain joins TRBV7-2 to TRBJ2-5, with 7 bases matching TRBD2. CDR1 and CDR2 (germline): SGHTA, FQGNSA. Trimming removed 2 bases from V and 6 bases from J; junction bases left unmatched: 3. CDR3 length: 13 residues.

As DNA, the CDR3 is TGTGCCAGCAGCTTAGTAGGAGCGGGAGGGCCTGGTCATAATGAGCAGTTCTTC. Amino acid sequence: CASSLVGAGGPGHNEQFF. This chain uses TRBV7-9 with TRBJ2-1, with 10 nucleotides matching TRBD2. V lost 1 base, J lost 7 bases, and 13 bases stayed unmatched. The length of the CDR3 is 18 residues. CDR1 is SEHNR, CDR2 FQNEAQ, per germline (reference sequence).

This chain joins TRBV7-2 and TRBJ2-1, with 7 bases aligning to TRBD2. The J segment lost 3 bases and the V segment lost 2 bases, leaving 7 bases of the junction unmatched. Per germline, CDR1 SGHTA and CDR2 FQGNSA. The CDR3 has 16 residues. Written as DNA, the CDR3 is TGTGCCAGCAGCTTAAAGTCTAGCGGCCTCTACAATGAGCAGTTCTTC. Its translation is CASSLKSSGLYNEQFF.

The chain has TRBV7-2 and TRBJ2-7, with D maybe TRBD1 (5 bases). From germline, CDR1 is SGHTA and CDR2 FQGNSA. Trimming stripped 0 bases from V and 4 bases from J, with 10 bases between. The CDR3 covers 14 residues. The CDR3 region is CASSLARGRYEQYF. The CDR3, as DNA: TGTGCCAGCAGCTTAGCTAGGGGAAGATACGAGCAGTACTTC.

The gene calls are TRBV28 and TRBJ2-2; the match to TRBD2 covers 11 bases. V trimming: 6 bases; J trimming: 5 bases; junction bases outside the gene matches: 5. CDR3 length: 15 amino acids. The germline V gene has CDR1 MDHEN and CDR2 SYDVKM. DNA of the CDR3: TGTGCCAGCAGACTAGCGGGAGCGGGGACCGGGGAGCTGTTTTTT. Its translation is CASRLAGAGTGELFF.

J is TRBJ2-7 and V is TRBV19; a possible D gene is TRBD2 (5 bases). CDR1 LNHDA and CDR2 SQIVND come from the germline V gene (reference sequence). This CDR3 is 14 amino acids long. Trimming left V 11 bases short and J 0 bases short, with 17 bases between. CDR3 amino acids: CAAAGVHPSYEQYF. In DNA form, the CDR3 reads TGTGCCGCGGCCGGGGTCCACCCCTCCTACGAGCAGTACTTC.

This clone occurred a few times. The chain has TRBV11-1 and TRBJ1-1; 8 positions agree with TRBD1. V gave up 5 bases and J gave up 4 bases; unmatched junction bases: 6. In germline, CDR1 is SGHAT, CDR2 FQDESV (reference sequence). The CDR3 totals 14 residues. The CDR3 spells CASSARQGPTEAFF. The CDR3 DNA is TGTGCCAGCAGCGCTAGACAGGGGCCCACTGAAGCTTTCTTT. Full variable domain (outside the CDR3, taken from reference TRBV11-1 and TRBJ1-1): EAEVAQSPRYKITEKSQAVAFWCDPISGHATLYWYRQILGQGPELLVQFQDESVVDDSQLPKDRFSAERLKGVDSTLKIQPAELGDSAMYLCASSARQGPTEAFFGQGTRLTVV.

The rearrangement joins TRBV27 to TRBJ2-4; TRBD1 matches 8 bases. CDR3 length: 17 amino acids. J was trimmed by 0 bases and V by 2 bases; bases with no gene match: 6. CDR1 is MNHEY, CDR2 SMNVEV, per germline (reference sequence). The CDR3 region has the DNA TGTGCCAGCAGTTTAGGGGGGACAGGATTAGCCAAAAACATTCAGTACTTC. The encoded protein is CASSLGGTGLAKNIQYF.

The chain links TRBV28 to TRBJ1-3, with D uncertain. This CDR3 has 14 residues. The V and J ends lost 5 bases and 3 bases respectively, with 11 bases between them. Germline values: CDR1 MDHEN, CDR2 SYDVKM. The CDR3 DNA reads TGTGCCAGCAGTGCCGGAGGTATTGGAAACACCATATATTTT. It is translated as CASSAGGIGNTIYF.

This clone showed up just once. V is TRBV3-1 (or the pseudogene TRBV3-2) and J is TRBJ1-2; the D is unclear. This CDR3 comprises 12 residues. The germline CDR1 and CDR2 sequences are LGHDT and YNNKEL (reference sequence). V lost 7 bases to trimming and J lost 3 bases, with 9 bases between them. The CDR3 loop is CASTSGYYGYTF. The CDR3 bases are TGTGCCAGCACCAGTGGCTACTATGGCTACACCTTC.

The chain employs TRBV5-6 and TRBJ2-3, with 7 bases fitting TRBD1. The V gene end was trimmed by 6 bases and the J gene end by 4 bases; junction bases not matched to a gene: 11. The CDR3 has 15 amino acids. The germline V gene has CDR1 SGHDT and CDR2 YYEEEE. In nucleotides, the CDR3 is TGTGCCAGCACCCCTGTGGGCAGGGGGTCAGATACGCAGTATTTT. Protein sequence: CASTPVGRGSDTQYF.